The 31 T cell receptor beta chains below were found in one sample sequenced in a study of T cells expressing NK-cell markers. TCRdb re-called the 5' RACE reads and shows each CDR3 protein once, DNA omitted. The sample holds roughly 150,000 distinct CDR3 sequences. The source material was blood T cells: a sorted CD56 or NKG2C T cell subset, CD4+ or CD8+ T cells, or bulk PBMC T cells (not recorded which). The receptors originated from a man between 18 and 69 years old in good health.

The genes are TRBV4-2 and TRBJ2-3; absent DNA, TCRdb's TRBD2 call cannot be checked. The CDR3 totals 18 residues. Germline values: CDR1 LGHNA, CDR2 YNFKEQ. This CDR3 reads CASSRTSGGAIGTDTQYF.

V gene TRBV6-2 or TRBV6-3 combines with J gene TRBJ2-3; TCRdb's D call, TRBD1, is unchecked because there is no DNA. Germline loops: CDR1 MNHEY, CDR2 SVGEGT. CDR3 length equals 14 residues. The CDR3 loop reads CASDEDLGADTQYF.

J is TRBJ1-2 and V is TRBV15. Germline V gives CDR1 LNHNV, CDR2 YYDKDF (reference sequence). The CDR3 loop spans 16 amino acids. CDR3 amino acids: CATSRDQPDSLYGYTF.

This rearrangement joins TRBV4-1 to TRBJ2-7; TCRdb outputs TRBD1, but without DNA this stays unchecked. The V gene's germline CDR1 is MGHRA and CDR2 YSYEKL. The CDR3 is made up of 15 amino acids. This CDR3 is CASSRDRGPTYEQYF.

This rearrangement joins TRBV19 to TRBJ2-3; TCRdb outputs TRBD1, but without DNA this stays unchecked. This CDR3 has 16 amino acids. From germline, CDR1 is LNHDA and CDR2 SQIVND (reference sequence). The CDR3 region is CASSPWTGGWSDTQYF.

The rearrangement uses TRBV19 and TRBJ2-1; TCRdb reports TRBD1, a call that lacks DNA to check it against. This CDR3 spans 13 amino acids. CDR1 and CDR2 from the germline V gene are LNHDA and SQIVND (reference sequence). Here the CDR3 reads CASSRDVYNEQFF.

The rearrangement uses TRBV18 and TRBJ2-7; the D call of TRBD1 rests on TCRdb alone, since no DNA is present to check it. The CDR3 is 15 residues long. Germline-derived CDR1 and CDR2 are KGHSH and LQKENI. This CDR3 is CASSSSTDRVYEQYF.

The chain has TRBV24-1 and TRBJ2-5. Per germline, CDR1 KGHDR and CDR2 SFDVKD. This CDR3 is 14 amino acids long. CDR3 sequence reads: CATSDGPGGETQYF.

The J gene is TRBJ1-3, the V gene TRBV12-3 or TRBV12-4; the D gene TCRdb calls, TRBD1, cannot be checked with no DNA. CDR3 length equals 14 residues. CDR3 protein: CASSPGGGGNTIYF.

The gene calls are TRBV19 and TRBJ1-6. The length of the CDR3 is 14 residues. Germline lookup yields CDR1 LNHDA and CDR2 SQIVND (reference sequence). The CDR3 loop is CASSDRRDNSPLHF.

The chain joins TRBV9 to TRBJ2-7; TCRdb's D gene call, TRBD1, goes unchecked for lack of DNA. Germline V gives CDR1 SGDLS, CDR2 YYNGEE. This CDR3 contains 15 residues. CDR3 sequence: CASSVDGQGYYEQYF.

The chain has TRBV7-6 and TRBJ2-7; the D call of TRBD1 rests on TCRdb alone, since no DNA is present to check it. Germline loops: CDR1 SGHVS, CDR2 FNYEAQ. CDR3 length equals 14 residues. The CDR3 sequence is CASSLAGGLHEQYF.

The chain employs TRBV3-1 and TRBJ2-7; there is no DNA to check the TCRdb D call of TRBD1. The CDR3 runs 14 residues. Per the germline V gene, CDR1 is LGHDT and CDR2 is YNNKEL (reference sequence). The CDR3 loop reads CASSQAGVSYEQYF.

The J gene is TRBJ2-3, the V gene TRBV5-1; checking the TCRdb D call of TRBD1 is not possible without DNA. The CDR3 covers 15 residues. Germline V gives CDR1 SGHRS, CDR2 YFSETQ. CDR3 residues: CASRNRDRSTDTQYF. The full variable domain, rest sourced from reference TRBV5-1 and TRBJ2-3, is KAGVTQTPRYLIKTRGQQVTLSCSPISGHRSVSWYQQTPGQGLQFLFEYFSETQRNKGNFPGRFSGRQFSNSRSEMNVSTLELGDSALYLCASRNRDRSTDTQYFGPGTRLTVL.

The CDR3 region is CATLTKTGGETQYF. The V gene is TRBV15, the J gene TRBJ2-5; lacking DNA, the TRBD1 call made by TCRdb goes unchecked. Germline CDR1 LNHNV, CDR2 YYDKDF (reference sequence). There are 14 residues in the CDR3.

The CDR3 reads CASREGTEKLFF. J is TRBJ1-4 and V is TRBV7-9. There are 12 residues in the CDR3. Germline CDR1 and CDR2: SEHNR and FQNEAQ (reference sequence).

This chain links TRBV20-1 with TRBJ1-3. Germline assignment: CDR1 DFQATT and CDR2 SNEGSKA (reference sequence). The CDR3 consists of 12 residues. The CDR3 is CSAALFGDTIYF.

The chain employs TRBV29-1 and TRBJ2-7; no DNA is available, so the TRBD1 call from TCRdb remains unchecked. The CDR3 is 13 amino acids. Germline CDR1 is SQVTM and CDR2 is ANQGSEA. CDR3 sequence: CSVTEQGGHEQYF.

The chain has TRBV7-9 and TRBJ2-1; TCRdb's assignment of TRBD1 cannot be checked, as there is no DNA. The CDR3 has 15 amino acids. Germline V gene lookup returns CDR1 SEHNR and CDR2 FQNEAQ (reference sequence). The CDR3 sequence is CASINPLSSYNEQFF.

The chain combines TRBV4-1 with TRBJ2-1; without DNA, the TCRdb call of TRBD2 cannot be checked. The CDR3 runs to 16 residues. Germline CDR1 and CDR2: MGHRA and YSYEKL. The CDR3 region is CASSRSAGGPDNEQFF.

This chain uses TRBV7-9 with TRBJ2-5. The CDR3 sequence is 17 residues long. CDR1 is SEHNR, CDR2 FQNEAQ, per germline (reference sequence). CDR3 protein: CASSLARSAGPQETQYF.

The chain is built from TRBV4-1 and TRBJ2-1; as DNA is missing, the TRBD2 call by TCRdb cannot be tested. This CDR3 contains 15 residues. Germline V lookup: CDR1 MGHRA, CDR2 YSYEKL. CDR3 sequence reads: CASSHGLADYNEQFF.

This chain's CDR3 is CASSEFSGGETQYF. This sequence joins TRBV2 and TRBJ2-5; the D gene TCRdb calls, TRBD1, cannot be checked with no DNA. The length of the CDR3 is 14 residues. From germline, CDR1 is SNHLY and CDR2 FYNNEI.

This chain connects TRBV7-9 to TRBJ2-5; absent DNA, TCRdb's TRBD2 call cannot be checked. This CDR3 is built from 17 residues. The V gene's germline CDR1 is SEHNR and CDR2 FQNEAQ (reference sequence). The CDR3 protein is CASSLVEESGVEETQYF.

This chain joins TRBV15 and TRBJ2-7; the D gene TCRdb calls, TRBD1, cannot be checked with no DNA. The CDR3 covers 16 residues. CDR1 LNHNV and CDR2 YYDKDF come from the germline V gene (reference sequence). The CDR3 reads CATSRVPGQASAEQYF.

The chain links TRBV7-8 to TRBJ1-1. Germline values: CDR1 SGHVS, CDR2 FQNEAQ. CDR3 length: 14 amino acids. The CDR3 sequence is CASSLSAVGNEAFF.

The CDR3 sequence: CASSLGGEKAFF. The rearrangement joins TRBV7-9 to TRBJ1-1; TCRdb picks TRBD1, but there is no DNA to check that call. This CDR3 spans 12 amino acids. Looked up from germline, CDR1 is SEHNR and CDR2 is FQNEAQ (reference sequence).

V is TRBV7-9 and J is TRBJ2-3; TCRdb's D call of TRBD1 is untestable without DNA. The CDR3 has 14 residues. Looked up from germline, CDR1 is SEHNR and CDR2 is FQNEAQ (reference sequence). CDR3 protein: CASGQGQVVDTQYF.

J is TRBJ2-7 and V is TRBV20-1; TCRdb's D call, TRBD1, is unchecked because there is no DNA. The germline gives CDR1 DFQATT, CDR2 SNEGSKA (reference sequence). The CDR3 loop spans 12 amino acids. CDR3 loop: CSALDSTYEQYF.

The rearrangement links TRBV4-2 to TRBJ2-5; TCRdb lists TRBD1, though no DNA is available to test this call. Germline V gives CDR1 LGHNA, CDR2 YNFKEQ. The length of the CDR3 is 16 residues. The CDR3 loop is CASSQDRSRGGETQYF.

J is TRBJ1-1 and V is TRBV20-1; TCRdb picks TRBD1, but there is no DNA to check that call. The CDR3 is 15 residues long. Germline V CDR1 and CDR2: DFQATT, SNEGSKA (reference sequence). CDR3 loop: CSARDLPGGAAEAFF.